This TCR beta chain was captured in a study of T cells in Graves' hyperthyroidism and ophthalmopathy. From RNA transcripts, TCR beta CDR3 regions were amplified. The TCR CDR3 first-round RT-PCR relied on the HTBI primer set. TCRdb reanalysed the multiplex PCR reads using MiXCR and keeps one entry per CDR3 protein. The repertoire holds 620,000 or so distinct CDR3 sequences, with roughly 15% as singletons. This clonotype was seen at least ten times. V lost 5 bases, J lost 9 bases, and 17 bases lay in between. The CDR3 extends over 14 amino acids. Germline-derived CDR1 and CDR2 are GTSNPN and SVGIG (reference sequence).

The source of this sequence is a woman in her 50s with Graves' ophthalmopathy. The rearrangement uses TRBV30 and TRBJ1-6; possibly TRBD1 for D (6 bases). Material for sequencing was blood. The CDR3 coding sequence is TGTGCCTGGGGGTGGACAGATCTTAGTTCACCCCTCCACTTT. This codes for CAWGWTDLSSPLHF.